These 10 T cell receptor beta chains share one sample of origin, sequenced in a study of technical replicates of blood from several donors. This table comes from immunoSEQ multiplex PCR, and its TCRdb copy is limited to in-frame clones, with some not included. The table shows around 100,000 clones, with around 96% occurring only once. The sequencing sample was made of T cells isolated from PBMCs. The receptor set was obtained from a human donor in good health.

The chain has TRBV27 and TRBJ1-1; 9 bases fit TRBD1. Losses at the gene ends were 8 bases for V and 4 bases for J; bases not matched to a gene: 11. Per germline, CDR1 MNHEY and CDR2 SMNVEV (reference sequence). This CDR3 has 15 amino acids. The CDR3 DNA reads as TGTGCCAGCTGTCCGGGACAGGGTTTTTCCACTGAAGCTTTCTTT. The encoded protein is CASCPGQGFSTEAFF.

The chain joins TRBV6-1 to TRBJ1-5; D not resolved. This CDR3 is built from 15 residues. Trimming pared 3 bases from V and 1 base from J, leaving 10 bases between. CDR1 and CDR2 (germline): MNHNS, SASEGT. DNA of the CDR3: TGTGCCAGCAGTGATCCGGTTTTAAGCAATCAGCCCCAGCATTTT. It specifies CASSDPVLSNQPQHF.

The V and J genes are TRBV4-1 and TRBJ2-7, with D possibly matching TRBD1 (5 bases). The CDR3 runs 17 residues. Germline V gene sequence: CDR1 MGHRA, CDR2 YSYEKL. V gave up 5 bases and J gave up 3 bases, with 23 bases separating them. The CDR3 loop reads CASSTELRVQLSYEQYF. As DNA, the CDR3 is TGCGCCAGCAGCACCGAGCTCAGGGTCCAGCTAAGCTACGAGCAGTACTTC.

This sequence joins TRBV4-1 and TRBJ2-3; 7 positions agree with TRBD2. This CDR3 contains 15 residues. The germline V gene encodes CDR1 MGHRA and CDR2 YSYEKL. The J segment lost 1 base and the V segment lost 5 bases, leaving 6 bases of the junction unmatched. CDR3 bases: TGCGCCAGCAGCGCTGGGACTATACGCACAGATACGCAGTATTTT. Translation: CASSAGTIRTDTQYF.

The chain couples TRBV27 to TRBJ2-1; 7 bases match TRBD2. Per germline, CDR1 MNHEY and CDR2 SMNVEV (reference sequence). The CDR3 is 14 residues long. Trimming removed 6 bases from V and 3 bases from J; junction bases left unmatched: 5. The CDR3 here is CASRSAGVYNEQFF. CDR3 nucleotide sequence: TGTGCCAGCAGGTCGGCGGGAGTCTACAATGAGCAGTTCTTC.

The rearrangement links TRBV5-1 to TRBJ2-1; TRBD1 aligns across 8 bases. V was clipped by 0 bases and J by 14 bases; unmatched bases: 1. In germline, CDR1 is SGHRS, CDR2 YFSETQ. The CDR3 totals 11 residues. CDR3 DNA: TGCGCCAGCAGCTTGGACAGGGGGGAGTTCTTC. This encodes CASSLDRGEFF.

The chain has TRBV28 and TRBJ2-1; D call uncertain. Between the trimmed V and J ends, which lost 6 bases and 1 base, there was a span of 10 bases. In germline, CDR1 is MDHEN, CDR2 SYDVKM. The CDR3 totals 14 residues. The DNA of the CDR3 is TGTGCCAGCAGACGTGCGGAATCCTACAATGAGCAGTTCTTC. It translates to CASRRAESYNEQFF.

CDR3 in amino acids: CASSVGLDKIHTEAFF. In DNA, the CDR3 is TGTGCCAGCAGCGTAGGTCTGGACAAAATTCACACTGAAGCTTTCTTT. The J gene is TRBJ1-1, the V gene TRBV9; possibly TRBD1 for D (5 bases). The CDR3 runs to 16 residues. V lost 0 bases to trimming and J lost 3 bases, with 15 bases between them. The germline V gene encodes CDR1 SGDLS and CDR2 YYNGEE.

The V gene is TRBV6-1, the J gene TRBJ2-7, with D possibly being TRBD2 (6 bases). CDR1 is MNHNS and CDR2 is SASEGT in the germline V gene. V dropped 6 bases and J dropped 4 bases, with 13 bases sitting between them. There are 13 residues in the CDR3. This chain's CDR3 is CASSVRLEYEQYF. CDR3 coding DNA: TGTGCCAGCAGCGTACGACTAGAGTACGAGCAGTACTTC.

V and J are TRBV2 and TRBJ2-1, with 9 nucleotides matching TRBD1. With 5 bases clipped from V and 5 bases from J, the junction kept 7 bases outside the gene matches. Per the germline V gene, CDR1 is SNHLY and CDR2 is FYNNEI. The CDR3 loop spans 15 amino acids. The CDR3 bases are TGTGCCAGCAGTAGAGGACAGGGGTTCCACAATGAGCAGTTCTTC. The encoded protein is CASSRGQGFHNEQFF.